This is a list of T cell receptor beta chains from one sample in a study of blood T cell repertoires in COVID-19. Libraries were prepared by immunoSEQ multiplex PCR; TCRdb keeps only in-frame clonotypes and omits some of them. In the table there are some 260,000 clones, around 80% of which are singletons. Sequencing was done on a sample of PBMCs or T cells enriched from blood (not recorded which). All receptors derive from a man aged 25 to 45 with acute COVID-19. CDR3s include the opening cysteine and the closing phenylalanine or tryptophan. D genes are given only for firm matches. Clone size is given for some rows only: seen once, a few or many times, or a class if the clone is expanded.

J gene: TRBJ1-2; D gene: -; V gene: TRBV5-8; clone size: -; CDR3 protein: CASSLGQMLAGYTF; CDR3 DNA: TGTGCCAGCAGCTTGGGGCAGATGTTAGCGGGCTACACCTTC
J gene: TRBJ2-3; D gene: -; V gene: TRBV2; clone size: -; CDR3 protein: CANKFKGAGTDTQYF; CDR3 DNA: TGTGCCAACAAATTTAAAGGGGCAGGGACAGATACGCAGTATTTT
J gene: TRBJ2-5; D gene: -; V gene: TRBV5-4; clone size: -; CDR3 protein: CASSFRGQVAETQYF; CDR3 DNA: TGTGCCAGCAGCTTCCGGGGACAAGTTGCGGAGACCCAGTACTTC
J gene: TRBJ1-1; D gene: -; V gene: TRBV5-6; clone size: -; CDR3 protein: CASSGGQTKGAFF; CDR3 DNA: TGTGCCAGCAGCGGGGGCCAAACCAAGGGAGCTTTCTTT
J gene: TRBJ2-2; D gene: TRBD2; V gene: TRBV6-6; clone size: few; CDR3 protein: CASSPKTSGGQVPTGELFF; CDR3 DNA: TGTGCCAGCAGTCCTAAGACTAGCGGGGGGCAGGTTCCAACCGGGGAGCTGTTTTTT
J gene: TRBJ1-2; D gene: -; V gene: TRBV7-3; clone size: -; CDR3 protein: CASAPNTDYGYTF; CDR3 DNA: TGTGCCAGCGCCCCGAACACCGACTATGGCTACACCTTC
J gene: TRBJ1-5; D gene: TRBD1; V gene: TRBV28; clone size: -; CDR3 protein: CAGGQGGPQPQHF; CDR3 DNA: TGTGCCGGTGGACAGGGGGGCCCTCAGCCCCAGCATTTT
J gene: TRBJ2-2; D gene: TRBD2; V gene: TRBV4-1; clone size: -; CDR3 protein: CASSQGLAGVGELFF; CDR3 DNA: TGCGCCAGCAGCCAAGGTCTAGCGGGGGTCGGGGAGCTGTTTTTT
J gene: TRBJ1-6; D gene: -; V gene: TRBV30; clone size: -; CDR3 protein: CAWSGRTVYNSPLHF; CDR3 DNA: TGTGCCTGGAGTGGACGGACAGTATATAATTCACCCCTCCACTTT
J gene: TRBJ2-2; D gene: -; V gene: TRBV27; clone size: -; CDR3 protein: CASSFPTGELFF; CDR3 DNA: TGTGCCAGCAGTTTCCCTACCGGGGAGCTGTTTTTT
J gene: TRBJ1-3; D gene: -; V gene: TRBV15; clone size: -; CDR3 protein: CATSRGPTVATGNTIYF; CDR3 DNA: TGTGCCACCAGCAGGGGCCCGACAGTAGCAACAGGAAACACCATATATTTT
J gene: TRBJ1-4; D gene: -; V gene: TRBV30; clone size: -; CDR3 protein: CAWRDTRARGGEKLFF; CDR3 DNA: TGTGCCTGGAGAGACACCCGGGCGCGCGGGGGTGAAAAACTGTTTTTT
J gene: TRBJ2-3; D gene: -; V gene: TRBV5-4; clone size: -; CDR3 protein: CASSFYRSSSTDTQYF; CDR3 DNA: TGTGCCAGCAGCTTTTACAGGAGTTCTAGCACAGATACGCAGTATTTT
J gene: TRBJ1-1; D gene: -; V gene: TRBV11-1; clone size: -; CDR3 protein: CASSLQGTSVTEAFF; CDR3 DNA: TGTGCCAGCAGCTTGCAGGGCACTTCGGTCACTGAAGCTTTCTTT
J gene: TRBJ2-1; D gene: -; V gene: TRBV18; clone size: -; CDR3 protein: CASSPQGREKFF; CDR3 DNA: TGTGCCAGCTCACCACAGGGTCGGGAAAAGTTCTTC
J gene: TRBJ1-3; D gene: -; V gene: TRBV6-5; clone size: -; CDR3 protein: CASTPGGTGNTIYF; CDR3 DNA: TGTGCCAGCACACCCGGGGGGACTGGAAACACCATATATTTT
J gene: TRBJ1-6; D gene: -; V gene: TRBV5-8; clone size: -; CDR3 protein: CASRSETSSYNSPLHF; CDR3 DNA: TGTGCCAGCAGGTCCGAAACAAGCTCCTATAATTCACCCCTCCACTTT
J gene: TRBJ2-3; D gene: TRBD1; V gene: TRBV6-1; clone size: -; CDR3 protein: CASSEQGAGTDTQYF; CDR3 DNA: TGTGCCAGCAGTGAACAGGGGGCAGGGACAGATACGCAGTATTTT
J gene: TRBJ1-2; D gene: -; V gene: TRBV28; clone size: -; CDR3 protein: CASSNTGSYGYTF; CDR3 DNA: TGTGCCAGCAGTAATACGGGGAGCTATGGCTACACCTTC
J gene: TRBJ1-2; D gene: -; V gene: TRBV4-1; clone size: once; CDR3 protein: CASSQPAQRSNYGYTF; CDR3 DNA: TGCGCCAGCAGCCAACCCGCTCAGAGGTCTAACTATGGCTACACCTTC
J gene: TRBJ1-5; D gene: -; V gene: TRBV3-1/TRBV3-2; clone size: -; CDR3 protein: CASSLRGASNQPQHF; CDR3 DNA: TGTGCCAGCAGCCTCCGTGGGGCAAGCAATCAGCCCCAGCATTTT
J gene: TRBJ2-1; D gene: TRBD1; V gene: TRBV10-1; clone size: -; CDR3 protein: CASSEAFNPGTVYNEQFF; CDR3 DNA: TGCGCCAGCAGTGAGGCCTTTAATCCCGGGACAGTCTACAATGAGCAGTTCTTC
J gene: TRBJ1-5; D gene: -; V gene: TRBV4-3; clone size: few; CDR3 protein: CASSQGGVGQPQHF; CDR3 DNA: TGCGCCAGCAGCCAGGGAGGCGTCGGGCAGCCCCAGCATTTT
J gene: TRBJ2-5; D gene: TRBD2; V gene: TRBV7-9; clone size: -; CDR3 protein: CASSLGLAGGGETQYF; CDR3 DNA: TGTGCCAGCAGCTTGGGACTAGCGGGAGGGGGAGAGACCCAGTACTTC
J gene: TRBJ1-6; D gene: -; V gene: TRBV3-1/TRBV3-2; clone size: few; CDR3 protein: CASSPPLEASPLHF; CDR3 DNA: TGTGCCAGCAGCCCTCCCCTCGAGGCCTCACCCCTCCACTTT
J gene: TRBJ2-1; D gene: TRBD2; V gene: TRBV27; clone size: few; CDR3 protein: CASKLAGSYNEQFF; CDR3 DNA: TGTGCCAGCAAACTAGCGGGCTCCTACAATGAGCAGTTCTTC
J gene: TRBJ1-6; D gene: -; V gene: TRBV6-1; clone size: once; CDR3 protein: CASSESGGLDSPLHF; CDR3 DNA: TGTGCCAGCAGTGAAAGTGGGGGCTTGGATTCACCCCTCCACTTT
J gene: TRBJ1-2; D gene: TRBD1; V gene: TRBV6-1; clone size: -; CDR3 protein: CASSEPQGYYGYTF; CDR3 DNA: TGTGCCAGCAGTGAACCACAGGGGTACTATGGCTACACCTTC
J gene: TRBJ1-1; D gene: -; V gene: TRBV19; clone size: once; CDR3 protein: CASSPRAPANTEAFF; CDR3 DNA: TGTGCCAGTAGTCCCAGGGCTCCAGCGAACACTGAAGCTTTCTTT
J gene: TRBJ2-1; D gene: TRBD2; V gene: TRBV5-4; clone size: -; CDR3 protein: CASSSRLAGGPEQFF; CDR3 DNA: TGTGCCAGCAGCTCAAGACTAGCGGGAGGGCCTGAGCAGTTCTTC
J gene: TRBJ1-2; D gene: -; V gene: TRBV2; clone size: -; CDR3 protein: CASRASEYGGYTF; CDR3 DNA: TGTGCCAGCAGGGCCAGCGAGTACGGAGGCTACACCTTC
J gene: TRBJ1-2; D gene: TRBD1; V gene: TRBV28; clone size: -; CDR3 protein: CASSQTDRVGYTF; CDR3 DNA: TGTGCCAGCAGCCAGACTGACAGGGTCGGCTACACCTTC
J gene: TRBJ1-5; D gene: -; V gene: TRBV11-2; clone size: -; CDR3 protein: CASSLGHGNQPQHF; CDR3 DNA: TGTGCCAGCAGTTTGGGACACGGCAATCAGCCCCAGCATTTT
J gene: TRBJ1-2; D gene: -; V gene: TRBV27; clone size: once; CDR3 protein: CATKSSNREGYTF; CDR3 DNA: TGTGCCACCAAGAGTAGTAACAGGGAAGGCTACACCTTC
J gene: TRBJ2-5; D gene: TRBD1; V gene: TRBV5-4; clone size: -; CDR3 protein: CASSLRTGQKETQYF; CDR3 DNA: TGTGCCAGCAGCTTGAGGACAGGGCAAAAAGAGACCCAGTACTTC
J gene: TRBJ1-5; D gene: -; V gene: TRBV20-1; clone size: -; CDR3 protein: CSASRQVANQPQHF; CDR3 DNA: TGCAGTGCTAGTCGGCAGGTCGCGAATCAGCCCCAGCATTTT
J gene: TRBJ1-2; D gene: -; V gene: TRBV10-1; clone size: once; CDR3 protein: CASTQDPRYGYTF; CDR3 DNA: TGCGCCAGCACCCAAGACCCGCGGTATGGCTACACCTTC
J gene: TRBJ2-3; D gene: TRBD2; V gene: TRBV30; clone size: -; CDR3 protein: CAWSKTSGGITDTQYF; CDR3 DNA: TGTGCCTGGAGTAAGACTAGCGGGGGCATCACAGATACGCAGTATTTT
J gene: TRBJ1-1; D gene: -; V gene: TRBV19; clone size: -; CDR3 protein: CASTLSGTEAFF; CDR3 DNA: TGTGCCAGTACCCTGAGCGGCACTGAAGCTTTCTTT
J gene: TRBJ1-1; D gene: -; V gene: TRBV19; clone size: once; CDR3 protein: CASSPGHSVGAFF; CDR3 DNA: TGTGCCAGTTCACCGGGACACTCCGTGGGGGCTTTCTTT
J gene: TRBJ2-3; D gene: -; V gene: TRBV24-1; clone size: -; CDR3 protein: CATSSREADTQYF; CDR3 DNA: TGTGCCACCAGTTCCCGAGAGGCAGATACGCAGTATTTT
J gene: TRBJ2-6; D gene: -; V gene: TRBV5-1; clone size: -; CDR3 protein: CASSPPTSSGANVLTF; CDR3 DNA: TGTGCCAGCAGCCCACCGACAAGCTCTGGGGCCAACGTCCTGACTTTC
J gene: TRBJ1-2; D gene: -; V gene: TRBV18; clone size: -; CDR3 protein: CASSWPLNYGYTF; CDR3 DNA: TGTGCCAGCTCATGGCCTTTGAACTATGGCTACACCTTC
J gene: TRBJ2-1; D gene: TRBD2; V gene: TRBV2; clone size: -; CDR3 protein: CASSDRLAGAYNEQFF; CDR3 DNA: TGTGCCAGCAGTGATAGGCTAGCGGGGGCTTACAATGAGCAGTTCTTC
J gene: TRBJ1-3; D gene: -; V gene: TRBV21-1; clone size: -; CDR3 protein: CARRQDGTSGNTIYF; CDR3 DNA: TGTGCCAGACGACAGGACGGGACCTCTGGAAACACCATATATTTT
J gene: TRBJ1-3; D gene: -; V gene: TRBV6-5; clone size: -; CDR3 protein: CASSYSRGSSGNTIYF; CDR3 DNA: TGTGCCAGCAGTTACTCACGGGGGAGCTCTGGAAACACCATATATTTT
J gene: TRBJ1-1; D gene: -; V gene: TRBV30; clone size: -; CDR3 protein: CAWNRLLNTEAFF; CDR3 DNA: TGTGCCTGGAACAGGCTCTTGAACACTGAAGCTTTCTTT
J gene: TRBJ2-1; D gene: -; V gene: TRBV5-1; clone size: -; CDR3 protein: CASSLGFALSYNEQFF; CDR3 DNA: TGCGCCAGCAGCTTGGGGTTCGCACTCTCCTACAATGAGCAGTTCTTC
J gene: TRBJ2-1; D gene: TRBD2; V gene: TRBV5-4; clone size: -; CDR3 protein: CASSLDAGAWNEQFF; CDR3 DNA: TGTGCCAGCAGCCTCGATGCGGGAGCTTGGAATGAGCAGTTCTTC
J gene: TRBJ2-5; D gene: -; V gene: TRBV5-5; clone size: many; CDR3 protein: CASSLEGIWETQYF; CDR3 DNA: TGTGCCAGCAGCTTGGAGGGGATCTGGGAGACCCAGTACTTC
J gene: TRBJ2-3; D gene: TRBD2; V gene: TRBV4-3; clone size: -; CDR3 protein: CASSQDWASGSADTQYF; CDR3 DNA: TGCGCCAGCAGCCAAGATTGGGCTAGCGGGAGCGCAGATACGCAGTATTTT
J gene: TRBJ1-3; D gene: TRBD1; V gene: TRBV7-6; clone size: -; CDR3 protein: CASSTGQASSGNTIYF; CDR3 DNA: TGTGCCAGCAGCACCGGACAGGCGAGCTCTGGAAACACCATATATTTT
J gene: TRBJ1-4; D gene: TRBD1; V gene: TRBV6-1; clone size: -; CDR3 protein: CASSEGTGSEKLFF; CDR3 DNA: TGTGCCAGCAGTGAAGGGACAGGTTCGGAAAAACTGTTTTTT
J gene: TRBJ2-1; D gene: -; V gene: TRBV27; clone size: -; CDR3 protein: CASAPGAGEQFF; CDR3 DNA: TGTGCCAGCGCCCCAGGGGCTGGTGAGCAGTTCTTC
J gene: TRBJ1-2; D gene: -; V gene: TRBV28; clone size: -; CDR3 protein: CASSLAGRVDYGYTF; CDR3 DNA: TGTGCCAGCAGTCTCGCCGGCAGGGTTGACTATGGCTACACCTTC